These 21 T cell receptor beta chains originate from one sample sequenced in a study of blood T cell repertoires in COVID-19. Some clones are missing from TCRdb's copy, which holds only in-frame ones; the method was immunoSEQ multiplex PCR. Here the sample spans around 700,000 clones, 90% being singletons. Sequencing was performed on peripheral blood. These receptors all stem from a woman aged 18-29 years with acute or convalescent COVID-19.

This clone appeared once. The genes are TRBV12-3 or TRBV12-4 and TRBJ1-1; a possible D gene is TRBD1 (5 bases). V was shortened by 8 bases and J by 5 bases, with 12 bases between the two germline ends. The CDR3 is 12 residues long. CDR3 residues: CASGGGVTEAFF. In DNA, the CDR3 is TGTGCCAGCGGGGGGGGAGTTACTGAAGCTTTCTTT.

V is TRBV9 and J is TRBJ1-1, with D hard to call. Trimming took 3 bases from V and 1 from J, leaving 7 bases between them. CDR3 length: 13 residues. The germline gives CDR1 SGDLS, CDR2 YYNGEE. CDR3 sequence (DNA): TGTGCCAGCAGCGGACACTCGAACACTGAAGCTTTCTTT. Residues: CASSGHSNTEAFF.

The chain combines TRBV7-9 with TRBJ2-3; D is possibly TRBD2 (5 bases). V dropped 5 bases and J dropped 9 bases, with 12 bases sitting between them. The CDR3 length is 12 residues. The germline CDR1 and CDR2 sequences are SEHNR and FQNEAQ (reference sequence). The chain's CDR3 is CASSREDGTQYF. The CDR3 coding sequence is TGTGCCAGCAGCCGGGAAGATGGCACGCAGTATTTT. The full variable domain, with the rest looked up from reference TRBV7-9 and TRBJ2-3, is DTGVSQNPRHKITKRGQNVTFRCDPISEHNRLYWYRQTLGQGPEFLTYFQNEAQLEKSRLLSDRFSAERPKGSFSTLEIQRTEQGDSAMYLCASSREDGTQYFGPGTRLTVL.

V is TRBV9 and J is TRBJ2-1; tentatively, D is TRBD1 (5 bases). The CDR3 is 13 residues long. Trimming removed 3 bases at V and 8 bases at J, with 12 bases between. Germline CDR1 reads SGDLS; CDR2 reads YYNGEE. The chain's CDR3 is CASSAPGWHEQFF. The CDR3 DNA is TGTGCCAGCAGCGCACCAGGGTGGCATGAGCAGTTCTTC.

The J gene is TRBJ1-2, the V gene TRBV6-5; 7 bases agree with TRBD1. This CDR3 has 14 amino acids. CDR1 and CDR2 from the germline V gene are MNHEY and SVGAGI. With 6 bases clipped from V and 4 bases from J, the junction kept 8 bases outside the gene matches. The CDR3, as DNA: TGTGCCAGCAGCTGGGACAGTGTAGTCTATGGCTACACCTTC. Translation gives CASSWDSVVYGYTF.

The chain links TRBV6-2 or TRBV6-3 to TRBJ2-3; D is uncertain. Germline CDR1 and CDR2: MNHEY and SVGEGT. The CDR3 consists of 13 residues. Trimming took off 4 bases at V and 1 base at J, with 6 bases between the two ends. CDR3 DNA: TGTGCCAGCAGTTGGCTGGGCACAGATACGCAGTATTTT. This codes for CASSWLGTDTQYF.

This CDR3 is CASSNGWGHLNTEAFF. As DNA, the CDR3 is TGTGCCAGTAGTAATGGGTGGGGACACCTGAACACTGAAGCTTTCTTT. J is TRBJ1-1 and V is TRBV19; maybe TRBD1 (6 bases). V was pared by 4 bases and J by 0 bases, with 15 bases between. CDR1 LNHDA and CDR2 SQIVND come from the germline V gene (reference sequence). This CDR3 has 16 amino acids.

J is TRBJ2-2 and V is TRBV7-2; D is perhaps TRBD1 (6 bases). Germline lookup yields CDR1 SGHTA and CDR2 FQGNSA. The CDR3 length is 15 residues. Trimming took off 5 bases at V and 4 bases at J, with 14 bases between the two ends. The CDR3 nucleotides read TGTGCCAGCAGCCTTACTACAGGGTCCACCGGGGAGCTGTTTTTT. Protein sequence: CASSLTTGSTGELFF.

The chain is built from TRBV20-1 and TRBJ2-1; 8 bases map to TRBD2. Germline-derived CDR1 and CDR2 are DFQATT and SNEGSKA (reference sequence). The length of the CDR3 is 11 residues. The DNA of the CDR3 is TGCAGACTAGCGGCATACAATGAGCAGTTCTTC. This codes for CRLAAYNEQFF.

This clone has just one count. CDR3 nucleotides: TGTGCTAGTGGTACTCTGAGCTCTGGAAACACCATATATTTT. Amino acid sequence: CASGTLSSGNTIYF. This sequence joins TRBV12-5 and TRBJ1-3, with D unresolved. Germline V gene data show CDR1 as LGHNT and CDR2 as FRNRAP. The V and J ends lost 5 bases and 0 bases respectively, with 8 bases between them. CDR3 length: 14 residues.

The V gene is TRBV6-5, the J gene TRBJ1-4; no reliable D call. Germline assignment: CDR1 MNHEY and CDR2 SVGAGI. Trimming took off 5 bases at V and 8 bases at J, with 15 bases between the two ends. The CDR3 loop spans 14 amino acids. The CDR3 here is CASSPRQSREKLFF. DNA for the CDR3: TGTGCCAGCAGTCCCAGACAATCAAGGGAAAAACTGTTTTTT.

In regard to this clone: Other DNA sequences within the sample encode an identical CDR3. The chain uses TRBV2 and TRBJ1-1; the D is unclear. The V gene's germline CDR1 is SNHLY and CDR2 FYNNEI. The V end was cut by 6 bases, the J end by 1 base, with 9 bases between. The CDR3 contains 13 residues. In nucleotides, the CDR3 is TGTGCCAGCAGCCGACAAGGGAACACTGAAGCTTTCTTT. Its protein is CASSRQGNTEAFF. Together with reference TRBV2 and TRBJ1-1, the CDR3 gives the full variable domain: EPEVTQTPSHQVTQMGQEVILRCVPISNHLYFYWYRQILGQKVEFLVSFYNNEISEKSEIFDDQFSVERPDGSNFTLKIRSTKLEDSAMYFCASSRQGNTEAFFGQGTRLTVV.

The chain links TRBV29-1 to TRBJ1-6; 10 bases agree with TRBD1. V lost 7 bases and J lost 7; bases outside the gene matches: 4. The germline CDR1 and CDR2 sequences are SQVTM and ANQGSEA. The CDR3 runs 13 residues. The CDR3 loop reads CSARQGANSPLHF. The CDR3 DNA sequence: TGCAGCGCGAGACAGGGGGCGAATTCACCCCTCCACTTT.

V usage is TRBV29-1 and J usage is TRBJ1-1; D perhaps matches TRBD1 (5 bases). Trimming removed 7 bases from V and 5 bases from J, with 20 bases in between. The germline gives CDR1 SQVTM, CDR2 ANQGSEA. This CDR3 is 14 amino acids long. CDR3 DNA sequence: TGCAGCGGTTCCGGAGGGGTCAGTTATACTGAAGCTTTCTTT. Its translation is CSGSGGVSYTEAFF.

This chain connects TRBV6-5 to TRBJ2-1; tentatively, D is TRBD1 (6 bases). Germline-derived CDR1 and CDR2 are MNHEY and SVGAGI. V lost 3 bases and J 0 bases, leaving 9 bases between the germline ends. The CDR3 contains 15 residues. CDR3 bases: TGTGCCAGCAGTTATATCAGGGGCTCCTACAATGAGCAGTTCTTC. It codes for CASSYIRGSYNEQFF.

This chain uses TRBV7-2 with TRBJ1-1, with a tentative D call TRBD1 (6 bases). The CDR3 length is 16 residues. V lost 5 bases and J lost 3, with 19 bases in between. CDR1 and CDR2 (germline): SGHTA, FQGNSA. CDR3 in amino acids: CASSPRGDTGDTEAFF. The CDR3 bases are TGTGCCAGCAGCCCTCGGGGGGACACCGGGGACACTGAAGCTTTCTTT.

This clone was counted only a few times. The V call is TRBV25-1, the J call TRBJ2-1; TRBD2 matches at 7 bases. CDR1 is MGHDK and CDR2 is SYGVNS in the germline V gene. The CDR3 is made up of 13 amino acids. The J segment lost 6 bases and the V segment lost 1 base, leaving 0 bases of the junction unmatched. The CDR3 DNA reads TGTGCCAGCAGTGAATGGGGGGGCAATGAGCAGTTCTTC. Translated: CASSEWGGNEQFF.

In regard to this clone: In the same sample, other DNA sequences code for this CDR3. V and J are TRBV4-3 and TRBJ2-3; TRBD2 matches 9 bases. CDR3 length equals 16 residues. J gave up 6 bases and V 0 bases, and 7 bases lay outside the gene matches. Germline V gene sequence: CDR1 LGHNA, CDR2 YSLEER. CDR3 nucleotides: TGCGCCAGCAGCCAAGATCTCGGGCTAGCGGGGGATACGCAGTATTTT. Its translation is CASSQDLGLAGDTQYF.

This clone was seen a few times. The chain is built from TRBV9 and TRBJ2-1, with D uncertain. With 1 base removed from V and 1 base from J, the gap between germline ends came to 15 bases. The CDR3 loop spans 17 amino acids. Germline V gene data show CDR1 as SGDLS and CDR2 as YYNGEE. CDR3 loop: CASSVHRRPESYNEQFF. The CDR3 region has the DNA TGTGCCAGCAGCGTACATAGGAGACCTGAATCCTACAATGAGCAGTTCTTC.

The gene calls are TRBV30 and TRBJ1-1, with D possibly being TRBD1 (6 bases). The V gene lost 5 bases and the J gene lost 2 bases, with 15 bases spanning the gap. The CDR3 is 14 residues long. The germline gives CDR1 GTSNPN, CDR2 SVGIG (reference sequence). The CDR3 loop is CAWARRGGNTEAFF. The CDR3 nucleotides are TGTGCCTGGGCACGGAGGGGGGGTAACACTGAAGCTTTCTTT.

The genes are TRBV11-2 and TRBJ1-2; D is uncertain. CDR3 length equals 14 residues. Germline V gives CDR1 SGHAT, CDR2 FQNNGV. V was clipped by 6 bases and J by 0 bases, with 11 bases between them. The CDR3 DNA reads as TGTGCCAGCAGACCACCGGGAGCTAACTATGGCTACACCTTC. This translates into CASRPPGANYGYTF. Full variable domain (missing parts from reference TRBV11-2 and TRBJ1-2): EAGVAQSPRYKIIEKRQSVAFWCNPISGHATLYWYQQILGQGPKLLIQFQNNGVVDDSQLPKDRFSAERLKGVDSTLKIQPAKLEDSAVYLCASRPPGANYGYTFGSGTRLTVV.